Below, 8 T cell receptor beta chains from the same sample are listed, as sequenced in a study of T cells after posttransplantation cyclophosphamide. Generated by immunoSEQ multiplex PCR, the TCRdb table keeps only in-frame clones and is missing some. The repertoire has 9,000 to 10,000 clones, around 83% of them found once; the top ten carry roughly 15%. Cyclophosphamide on days +3 and +4 followed busulfan-fludarabine conditioning and a marrow graft. This material consisted of PBMCs, taken 1,800 to 2,000 days after a stem cell transplant with posttransplant cyclophosphamide. The receptor set was obtained from a female patient aged 35-55 years who received an allogeneic stem cell transplant from a related donor, was CMV-positive, and had no GVHD. Some T cells may be provided by the graft donor.

The chain couples TRBV6-5 to TRBJ1-2; 7 bases agree with TRBD1. CDR1 and CDR2 from the germline V gene are MNHEY and SVGAGI. J gave up 4 bases and V 5 bases, and 1 base lay outside the gene matches. The CDR3 is made up of 12 amino acids. CDR3 loop: CASSGTAYGYTF. The CDR3 DNA sequence: TGTGCCAGCAGTGGGACAGCCTATGGCTACACCTTC.

This rearrangement joins TRBV7-9 to TRBJ1-5, with 9 bases lining up with TRBD1. The V and J ends lost 5 bases and 6 bases, in that order; junction bases with no gene match: 5. Looked up from germline, CDR1 is SEHNR and CDR2 is FQNEAQ (reference sequence). The CDR3 has 14 amino acids. CDR3 amino acids: CASSRTGVGQPQHF. The DNA of the CDR3 is TGTGCCAGCAGCCGGACAGGGGTGGGTCAGCCCCAGCATTTT. Combining the CDR3 with reference TRBV7-9 and TRBJ1-5 gives the whole variable domain DTGVSQNPRHKITKRGQNVTFRCDPISEHNRLYWYRQTLGQGPEFLTYFQNEAQLEKSRLLSDRFSAERPKGSFSTLEIQRTEQGDSAMYLCASSRTGVGQPQHFGDGTRLSIL.

This chain uses TRBV5-6 with TRBJ1-1; a weak D match, TRBD1 (5 bases). CDR1 SGHDT and CDR2 YYEEEE come from the germline V gene. This CDR3 comprises 17 residues. The V and J ends lost 4 bases and 0 bases respectively, with 19 bases between them. The CDR3 DNA is TGTGCCAGCAGCCCCTTGAAGGGGCGGATAATGAACACTGAAGCTTTCTTT. Translating gives CASSPLKGRIMNTEAFF.

In DNA, the CDR3 is TGTGCCAGCAGCGAAGGGGATGCCTACGAGCAGTACTTC. This codes for CASSEGDAYEQYF. The chain uses TRBV27 and TRBJ2-7, with a possible D match to TRBD1 (5 bases). CDR3 length equals 13 residues. V shed 6 bases and J shed 2 bases, with 11 bases lying between them. Per germline, CDR1 MNHEY and CDR2 SMNVEV (reference sequence).

This clone appeared a few times. J is TRBJ1-2 and V is TRBV5-6; TRBD1 aligns across 8 bases. The length of the CDR3 is 14 residues. V lost 3 bases and J lost 3; bases outside the gene matches: 4. Germline V gives CDR1 SGHDT, CDR2 YYEEEE. In DNA, the CDR3 is TGTGCCAGCAGCTCCGGACAGGGTTACTATGGCTACACCTTC. Translation gives CASSSGQGYYGYTF.

The V call is TRBV28, the J call TRBJ1-5, with D tentatively TRBD1 (5 bases). Per germline, CDR1 MDHEN and CDR2 SYDVKM. The CDR3 is 14 amino acids. The V and J ends lost 4 bases and 7 bases respectively, with 14 bases between them. This CDR3 is CASSWGQGSQPQHF. The CDR3 region has the DNA TGTGCCAGCAGTTGGGGCCAGGGTAGCCAGCCCCAGCATTTT.

V gene TRBV7-9 combines with J gene TRBJ2-7; TRBD2 matches 7 bases. After removal of 5 bases from V and 4 bases from J, the junction contained 2 bases not matched to a gene. Germline V gives CDR1 SEHNR, CDR2 FQNEAQ (reference sequence). The CDR3 is made up of 12 amino acids. CDR3 bases: TGTGCCAGCAGCCGCGGGGGTTACGAGCAGTACTTC. This encodes CASSRGGYEQYF.

The genes are TRBV4-3 and TRBJ2-3; TRBD1 aligns across 8 bases. CDR1 and CDR2 from the germline V gene are LGHNA and YSLEER. Germline trimming cut 4 bases from V and 0 bases from J; bases unmatched to any gene: 6. The CDR3 length is 16 residues. This chain's CDR3 is CASSRADRGSTDTQYF. The CDR3 region has the DNA TGCGCCAGCAGCCGAGCCGACAGGGGAAGCACAGATACGCAGTATTTT.